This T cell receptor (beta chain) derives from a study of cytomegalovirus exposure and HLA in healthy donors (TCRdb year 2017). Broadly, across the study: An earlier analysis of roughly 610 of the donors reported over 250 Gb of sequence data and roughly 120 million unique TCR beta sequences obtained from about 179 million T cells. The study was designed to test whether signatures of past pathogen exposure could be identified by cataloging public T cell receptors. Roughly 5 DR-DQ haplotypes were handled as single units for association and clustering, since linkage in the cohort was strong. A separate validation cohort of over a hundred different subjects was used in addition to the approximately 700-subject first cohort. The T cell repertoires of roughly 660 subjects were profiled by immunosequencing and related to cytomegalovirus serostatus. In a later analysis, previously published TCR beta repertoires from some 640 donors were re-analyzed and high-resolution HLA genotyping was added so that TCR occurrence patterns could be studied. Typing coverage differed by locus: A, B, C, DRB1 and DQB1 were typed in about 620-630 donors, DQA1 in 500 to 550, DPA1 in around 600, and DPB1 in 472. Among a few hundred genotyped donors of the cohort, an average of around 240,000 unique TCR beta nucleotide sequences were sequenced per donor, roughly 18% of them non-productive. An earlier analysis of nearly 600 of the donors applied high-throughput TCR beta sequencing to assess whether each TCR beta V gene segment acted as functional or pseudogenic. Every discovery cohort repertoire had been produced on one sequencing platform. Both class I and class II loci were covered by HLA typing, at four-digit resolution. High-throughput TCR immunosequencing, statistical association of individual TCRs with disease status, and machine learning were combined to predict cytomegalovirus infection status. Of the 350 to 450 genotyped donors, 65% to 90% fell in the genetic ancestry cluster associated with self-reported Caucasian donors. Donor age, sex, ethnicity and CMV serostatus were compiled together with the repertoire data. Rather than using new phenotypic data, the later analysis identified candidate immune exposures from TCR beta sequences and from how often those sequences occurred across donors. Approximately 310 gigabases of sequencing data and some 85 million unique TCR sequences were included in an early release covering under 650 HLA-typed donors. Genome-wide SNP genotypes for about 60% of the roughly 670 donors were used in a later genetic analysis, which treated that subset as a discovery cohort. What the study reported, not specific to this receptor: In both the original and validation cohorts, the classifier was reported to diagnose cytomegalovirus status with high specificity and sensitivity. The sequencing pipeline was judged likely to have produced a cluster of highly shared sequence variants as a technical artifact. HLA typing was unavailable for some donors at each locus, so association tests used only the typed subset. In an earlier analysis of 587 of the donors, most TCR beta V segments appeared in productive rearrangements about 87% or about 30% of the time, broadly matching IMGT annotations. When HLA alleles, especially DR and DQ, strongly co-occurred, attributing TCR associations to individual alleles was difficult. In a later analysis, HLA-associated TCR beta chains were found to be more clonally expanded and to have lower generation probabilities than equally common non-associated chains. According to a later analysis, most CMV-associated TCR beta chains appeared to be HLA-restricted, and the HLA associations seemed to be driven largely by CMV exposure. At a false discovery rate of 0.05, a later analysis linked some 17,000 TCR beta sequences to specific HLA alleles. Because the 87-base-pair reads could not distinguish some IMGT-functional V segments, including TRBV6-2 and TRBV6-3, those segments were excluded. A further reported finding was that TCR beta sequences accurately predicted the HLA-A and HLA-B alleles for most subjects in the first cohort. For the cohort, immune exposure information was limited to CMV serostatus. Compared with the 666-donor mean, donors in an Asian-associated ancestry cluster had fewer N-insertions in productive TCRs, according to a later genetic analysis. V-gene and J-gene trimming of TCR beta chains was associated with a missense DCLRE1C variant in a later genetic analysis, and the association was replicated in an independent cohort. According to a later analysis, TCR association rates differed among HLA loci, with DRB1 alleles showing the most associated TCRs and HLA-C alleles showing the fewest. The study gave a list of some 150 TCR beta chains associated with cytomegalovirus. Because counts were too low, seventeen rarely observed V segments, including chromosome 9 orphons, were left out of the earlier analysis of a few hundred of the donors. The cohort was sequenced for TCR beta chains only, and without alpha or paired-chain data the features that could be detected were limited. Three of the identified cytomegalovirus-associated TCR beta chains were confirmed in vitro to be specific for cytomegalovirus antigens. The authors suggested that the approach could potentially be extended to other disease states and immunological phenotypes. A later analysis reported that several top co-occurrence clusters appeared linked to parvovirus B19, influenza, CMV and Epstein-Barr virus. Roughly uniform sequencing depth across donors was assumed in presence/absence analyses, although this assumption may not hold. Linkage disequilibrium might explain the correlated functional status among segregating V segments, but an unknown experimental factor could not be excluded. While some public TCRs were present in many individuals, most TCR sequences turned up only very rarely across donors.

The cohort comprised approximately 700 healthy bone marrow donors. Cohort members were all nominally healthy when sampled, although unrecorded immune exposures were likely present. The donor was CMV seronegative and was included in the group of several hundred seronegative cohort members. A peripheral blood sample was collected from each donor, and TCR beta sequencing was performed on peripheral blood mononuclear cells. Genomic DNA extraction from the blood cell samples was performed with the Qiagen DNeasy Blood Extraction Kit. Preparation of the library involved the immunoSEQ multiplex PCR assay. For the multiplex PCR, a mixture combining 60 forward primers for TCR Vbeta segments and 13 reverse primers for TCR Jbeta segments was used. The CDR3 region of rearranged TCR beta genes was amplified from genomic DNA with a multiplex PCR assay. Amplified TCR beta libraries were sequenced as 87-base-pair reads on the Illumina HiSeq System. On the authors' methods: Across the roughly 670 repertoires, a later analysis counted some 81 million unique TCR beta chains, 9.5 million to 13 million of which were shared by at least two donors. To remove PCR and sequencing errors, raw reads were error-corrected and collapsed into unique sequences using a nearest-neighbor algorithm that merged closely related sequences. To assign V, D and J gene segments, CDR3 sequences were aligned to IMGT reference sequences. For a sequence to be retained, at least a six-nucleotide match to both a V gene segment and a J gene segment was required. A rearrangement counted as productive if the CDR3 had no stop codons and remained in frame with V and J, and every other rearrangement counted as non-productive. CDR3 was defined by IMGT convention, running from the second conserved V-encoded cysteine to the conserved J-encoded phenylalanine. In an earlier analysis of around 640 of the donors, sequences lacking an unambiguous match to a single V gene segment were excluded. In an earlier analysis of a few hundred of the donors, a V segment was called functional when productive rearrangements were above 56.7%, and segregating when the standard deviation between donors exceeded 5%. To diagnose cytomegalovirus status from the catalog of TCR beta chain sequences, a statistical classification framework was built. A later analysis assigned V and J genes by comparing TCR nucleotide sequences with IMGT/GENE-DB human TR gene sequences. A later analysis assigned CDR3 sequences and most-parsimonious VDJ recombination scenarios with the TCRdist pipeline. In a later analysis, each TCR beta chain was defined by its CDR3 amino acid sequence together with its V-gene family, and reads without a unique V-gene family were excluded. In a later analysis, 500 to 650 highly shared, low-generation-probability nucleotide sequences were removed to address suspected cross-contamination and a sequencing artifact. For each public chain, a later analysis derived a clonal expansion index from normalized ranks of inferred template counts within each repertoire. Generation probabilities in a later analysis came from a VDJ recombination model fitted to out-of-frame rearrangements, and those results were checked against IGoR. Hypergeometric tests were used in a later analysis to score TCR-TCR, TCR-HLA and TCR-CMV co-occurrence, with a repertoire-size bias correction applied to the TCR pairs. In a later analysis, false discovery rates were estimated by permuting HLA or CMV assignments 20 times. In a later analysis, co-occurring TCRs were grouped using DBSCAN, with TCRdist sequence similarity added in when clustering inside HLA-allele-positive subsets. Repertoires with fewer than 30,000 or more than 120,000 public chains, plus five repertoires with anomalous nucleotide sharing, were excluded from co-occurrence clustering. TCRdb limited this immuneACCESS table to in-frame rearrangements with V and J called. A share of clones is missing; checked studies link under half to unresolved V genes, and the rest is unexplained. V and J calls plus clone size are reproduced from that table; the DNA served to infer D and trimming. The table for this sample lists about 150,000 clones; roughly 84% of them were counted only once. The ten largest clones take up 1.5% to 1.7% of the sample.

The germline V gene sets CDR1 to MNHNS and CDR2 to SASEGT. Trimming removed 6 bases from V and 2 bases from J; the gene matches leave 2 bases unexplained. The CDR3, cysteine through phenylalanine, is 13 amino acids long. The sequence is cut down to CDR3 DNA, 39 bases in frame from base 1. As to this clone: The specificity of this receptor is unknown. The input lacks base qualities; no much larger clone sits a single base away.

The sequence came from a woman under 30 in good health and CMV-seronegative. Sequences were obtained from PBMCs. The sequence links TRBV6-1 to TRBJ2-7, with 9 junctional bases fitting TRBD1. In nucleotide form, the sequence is TGTGCCAGCAGCCGGGACAGGGCCTACGAGCAGTACTTC. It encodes CASSRDRAYEQYF.